The clone carrying this TCR beta chain was counted between two and nine times. Its target is not known. Germline-derived CDR1 and CDR2 are LNHDA and SQIVND (reference sequence). V was shortened by 9 bases and J by 5 bases, with 11 bases between the two germline ends. The CDR3 covers 11 residues. Primers for the PCR totalled 60 Vbeta and 13 Jbeta. The method was immunoSEQ multiplex PCR; TCRdb's version includes in-frame clones alone and lacks a portion of them. The table has some 150,000 clones, about 80% seen once. The data belong to a study of cytomegalovirus exposure and HLA in healthy donors. Regarding the study as a whole: Per a later analysis, HLA-associated TCR beta chains showed more clonal expansion than other, equally common TCR beta chains.

This chain uses TRBV19 with TRBJ2-7; D is possibly TRBD1 (5 bases). Input material: PBMCs. The sequence came from a man aged 25 to 45 in good health and CMV-seronegative. The CDR3 region has the DNA TGTGCCAGCCTCCAGGGTAACGAGCAGTACTTC. It specifies CASLQGNEQYF.